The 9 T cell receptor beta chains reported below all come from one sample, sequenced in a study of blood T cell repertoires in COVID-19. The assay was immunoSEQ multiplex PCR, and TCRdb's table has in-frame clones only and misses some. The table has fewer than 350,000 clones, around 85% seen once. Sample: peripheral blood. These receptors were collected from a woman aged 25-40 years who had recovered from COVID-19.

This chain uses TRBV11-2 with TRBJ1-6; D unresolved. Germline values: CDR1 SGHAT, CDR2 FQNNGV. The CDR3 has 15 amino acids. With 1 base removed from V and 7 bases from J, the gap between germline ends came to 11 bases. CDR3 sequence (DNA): TGTGCCAGCAGCTTAGTCAGCAGGCTGAATTCACCCCTCCACTTT. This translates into CASSLVSRLNSPLHF.

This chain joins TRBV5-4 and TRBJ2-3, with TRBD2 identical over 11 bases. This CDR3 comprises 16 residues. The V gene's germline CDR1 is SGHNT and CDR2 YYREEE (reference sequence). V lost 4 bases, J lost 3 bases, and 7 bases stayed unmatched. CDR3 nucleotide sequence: TGTGCCAGCAGCCTAGGGACTAGCGGTGGGACAGATACGCAGTATTTT. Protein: CASSLGTSGGTDTQYF.

The CDR3 DNA sequence: TGTGCCAGCTCACCACCCGGGGGGCGCAAGTTCTTC. Translating it yields CASSPPGGRKFF. The chain is built from TRBV18 and TRBJ2-1; the D gene is possibly TRBD2 (7 bases). Germline CDR1 and CDR2: KGHSH and LQKENI. The CDR3 runs 12 residues. The V and J ends lost 0 bases and 14 bases respectively, with 11 bases between them.

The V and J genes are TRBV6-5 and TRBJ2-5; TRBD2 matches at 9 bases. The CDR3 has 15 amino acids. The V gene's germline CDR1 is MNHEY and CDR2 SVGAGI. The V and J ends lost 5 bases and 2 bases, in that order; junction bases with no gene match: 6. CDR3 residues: CASSQTSGGQETQYF. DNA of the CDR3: TGTGCCAGCAGTCAGACTAGCGGTGGACAAGAGACCCAGTACTTC.

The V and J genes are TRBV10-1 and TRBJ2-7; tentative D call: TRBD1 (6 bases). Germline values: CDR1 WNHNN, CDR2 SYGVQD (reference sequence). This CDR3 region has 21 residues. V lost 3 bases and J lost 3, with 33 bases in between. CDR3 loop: CASSDPRDIPDLLLTLYEQYF. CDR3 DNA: TGCGCCAGCAGTGACCCACGGGACATTCCTGATCTGCTCCTCACTCTCTACGAGCAGTACTTC.

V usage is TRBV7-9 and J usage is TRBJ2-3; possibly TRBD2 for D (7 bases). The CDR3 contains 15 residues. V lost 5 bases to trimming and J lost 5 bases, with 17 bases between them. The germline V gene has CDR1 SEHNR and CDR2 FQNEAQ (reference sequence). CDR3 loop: CASSKTRGEGDTQYF. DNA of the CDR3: TGTGCCAGCAGCAAGACGAGGGGGGAGGGAGATACGCAGTATTTT.

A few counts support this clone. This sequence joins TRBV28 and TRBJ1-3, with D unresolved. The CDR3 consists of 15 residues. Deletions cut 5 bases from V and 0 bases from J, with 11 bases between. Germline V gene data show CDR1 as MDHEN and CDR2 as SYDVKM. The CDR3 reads CASSPLGDSGNTIYF. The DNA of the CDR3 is TGTGCCAGCAGTCCCCTCGGGGACTCTGGAAACACCATATATTTT.

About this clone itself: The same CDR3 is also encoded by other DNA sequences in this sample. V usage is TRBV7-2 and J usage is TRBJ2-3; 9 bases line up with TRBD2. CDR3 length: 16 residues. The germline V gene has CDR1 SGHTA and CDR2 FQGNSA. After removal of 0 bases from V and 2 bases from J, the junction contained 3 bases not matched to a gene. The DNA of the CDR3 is TGTGCCAGCAGCTTAGCGCTAGCGGGAAACACAGATACGCAGTATTTT. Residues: CASSLALAGNTDTQYF.

The CDR3 DNA reads as TGTGCCAGCAGCACCTTAGGACAGGGAAGGTATGGCTACACCTTC. Translating gives CASSTLGQGRYGYTF. The J gene is TRBJ1-2, the V gene TRBV7-2; the match to TRBD1 covers 8 bases. The trim removed 5 bases at V and 5 bases at J, leaving 10 bases unmatched. The CDR3 runs 15 residues. CDR1 SGHTA and CDR2 FQGNSA come from the germline V gene.